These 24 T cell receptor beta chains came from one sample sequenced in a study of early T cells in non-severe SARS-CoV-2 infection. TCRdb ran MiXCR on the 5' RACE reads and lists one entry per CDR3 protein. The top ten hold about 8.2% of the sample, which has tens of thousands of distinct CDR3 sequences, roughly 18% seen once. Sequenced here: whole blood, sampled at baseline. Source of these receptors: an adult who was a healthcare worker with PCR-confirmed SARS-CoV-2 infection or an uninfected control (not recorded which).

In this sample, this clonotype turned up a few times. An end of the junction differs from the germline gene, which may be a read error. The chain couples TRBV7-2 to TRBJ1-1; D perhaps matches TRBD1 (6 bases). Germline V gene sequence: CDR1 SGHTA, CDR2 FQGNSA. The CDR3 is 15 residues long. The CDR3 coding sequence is TGTGCCAGCACCTTAAAAGGGGGTTCAGTCCTGAAGCTTTTCTTT. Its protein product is CASTLKGGSVLKLFF.

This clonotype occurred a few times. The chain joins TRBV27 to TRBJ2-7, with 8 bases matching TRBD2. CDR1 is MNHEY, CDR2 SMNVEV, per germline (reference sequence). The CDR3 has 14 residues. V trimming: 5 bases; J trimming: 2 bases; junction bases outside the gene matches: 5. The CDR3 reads CASSPLAAPYEQYF. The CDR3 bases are TGTGCCAGCAGTCCACTAGCGGCCCCCTACGAGCAGTACTTC.

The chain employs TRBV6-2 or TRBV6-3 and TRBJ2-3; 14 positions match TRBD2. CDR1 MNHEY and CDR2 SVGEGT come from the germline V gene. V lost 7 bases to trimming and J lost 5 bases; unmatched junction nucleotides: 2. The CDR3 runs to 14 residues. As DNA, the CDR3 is TGTGCCAGCACGACTAGCGGGAGGGGAGATACGCAGTATTTT. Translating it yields CASTTSGRGDTQYF.

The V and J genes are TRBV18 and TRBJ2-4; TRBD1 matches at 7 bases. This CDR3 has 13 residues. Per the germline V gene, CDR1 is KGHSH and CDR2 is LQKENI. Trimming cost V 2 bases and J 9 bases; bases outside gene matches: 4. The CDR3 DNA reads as TGTGCCAGCTCACCAGGGACAGAAAGCATTCAGTACTTC. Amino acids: CASSPGTESIQYF.

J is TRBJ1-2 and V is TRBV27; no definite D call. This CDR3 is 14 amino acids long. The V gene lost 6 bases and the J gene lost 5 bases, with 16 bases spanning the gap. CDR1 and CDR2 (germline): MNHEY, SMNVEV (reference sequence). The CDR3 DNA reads TGTGCCAGCAGGCCTTTGGAGGATAAATATGGCTACACCTTC. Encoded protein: CASRPLEDKYGYTF.

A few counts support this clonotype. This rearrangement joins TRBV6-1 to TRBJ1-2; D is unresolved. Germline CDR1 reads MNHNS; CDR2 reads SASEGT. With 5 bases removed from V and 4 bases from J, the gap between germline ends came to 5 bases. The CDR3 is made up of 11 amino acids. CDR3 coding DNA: TGTGCCAGCAGTACCGGCTATGGCTACACCTTC. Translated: CASSTGYGYTF.

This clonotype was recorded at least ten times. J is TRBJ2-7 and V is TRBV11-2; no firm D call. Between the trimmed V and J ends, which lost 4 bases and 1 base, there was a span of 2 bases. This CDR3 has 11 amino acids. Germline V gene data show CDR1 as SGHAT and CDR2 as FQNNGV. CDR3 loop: CASSWSYEQYF. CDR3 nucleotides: TGTGCCAGCAGCTGGTCCTACGAGCAGTACTTC.

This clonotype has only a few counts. The DNA for the CDR3 is TGTGCCAGCAGCTTAGAGGGGAGCTCCTATAATTCACCCCTCCACTTT. Encoded protein: CASSLEGSSYNSPLHF. This chain links TRBV13 with TRBJ1-6, with D maybe TRBD1 (5 bases). Germline lookup yields CDR1 PRHDT and CDR2 FYEKMQ (reference sequence). This CDR3 has 16 residues. V was cut by 1 base and J by 0 bases, with 7 bases left in between.

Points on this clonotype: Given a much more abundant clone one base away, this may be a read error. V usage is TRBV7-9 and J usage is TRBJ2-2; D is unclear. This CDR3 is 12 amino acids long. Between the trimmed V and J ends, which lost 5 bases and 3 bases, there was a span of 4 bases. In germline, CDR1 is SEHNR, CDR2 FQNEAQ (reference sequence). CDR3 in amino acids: CASSPYTGELFF. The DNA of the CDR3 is TGTGCCAGCAGCCCATACACCGGGGAGCTGTTTTTT. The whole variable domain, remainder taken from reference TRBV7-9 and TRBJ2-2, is DTGVSQNPRHKITKRGQNVTFRCDPISEHNRLYWYRQTLGQGPEFLTYFQNEAQLEKSRLLSDRFSAERPKGSFSTLEIQRTEQGDSAMYLCASSPYTGELFFGEGSRLTVL.

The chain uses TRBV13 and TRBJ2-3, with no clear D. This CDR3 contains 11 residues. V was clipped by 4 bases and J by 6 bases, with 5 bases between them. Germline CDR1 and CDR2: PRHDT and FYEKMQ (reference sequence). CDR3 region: CASSSADTQYF. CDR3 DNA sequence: TGTGCCAGCAGCTCGGCGGATACGCAGTATTTT.

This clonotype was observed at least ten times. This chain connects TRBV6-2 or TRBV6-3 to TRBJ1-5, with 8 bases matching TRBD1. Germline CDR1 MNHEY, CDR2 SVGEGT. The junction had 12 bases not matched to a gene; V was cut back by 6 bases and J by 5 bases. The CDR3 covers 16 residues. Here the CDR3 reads CASRTIRTGIHQPQHF. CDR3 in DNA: TGTGCCAGCAGAACCATTAGGACAGGGATTCATCAGCCCCAGCATTTT.

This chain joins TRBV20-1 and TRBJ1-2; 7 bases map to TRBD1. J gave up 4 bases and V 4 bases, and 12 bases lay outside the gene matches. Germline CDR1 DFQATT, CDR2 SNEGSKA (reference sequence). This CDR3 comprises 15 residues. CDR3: CSAMGPGTDIYGYTF. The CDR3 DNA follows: TGCAGTGCTATGGGCCCGGGGACAGATATCTATGGCTACACCTTC.

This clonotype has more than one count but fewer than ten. The CDR3 bases are TGTGCCAGCAGGCCGGACAGGGGGCGCGTCAATGAGCAGTTCTTC. This sequence encodes CASRPDRGRVNEQFF. This rearrangement joins TRBV11-2 to TRBJ2-1; 11 nucleotides agree with TRBD1. The CDR3 spans 15 residues. With V trimmed by 6 bases and J by 6 bases, 7 bases remained unmatched. In germline, CDR1 is SGHAT, CDR2 FQNNGV.

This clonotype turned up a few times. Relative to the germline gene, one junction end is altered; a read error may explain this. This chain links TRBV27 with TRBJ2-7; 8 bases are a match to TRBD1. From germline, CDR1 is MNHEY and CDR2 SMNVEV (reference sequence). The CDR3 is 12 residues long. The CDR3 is CASSLGQGSWNF. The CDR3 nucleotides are TGTGCCAGCAGTCTCGGACAGGGTTCGTGGAACTTC.

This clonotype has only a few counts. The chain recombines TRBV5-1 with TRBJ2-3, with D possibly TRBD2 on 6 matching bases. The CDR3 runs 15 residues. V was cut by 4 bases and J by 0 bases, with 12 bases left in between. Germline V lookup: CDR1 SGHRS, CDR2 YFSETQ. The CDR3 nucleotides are TGCGCCAGCAGCAGGTCAGGGACTAGCACAGATACGCAGTATTTT. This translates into CASSRSGTSTDTQYF.

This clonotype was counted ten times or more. DNA for the CDR3: TGCAGTGCTATTCCCCAGGGTGGTGGCTACACCTTC. It is translated as CSAIPQGGGYTF. This rearrangement joins TRBV20-1 to TRBJ1-2; D may be TRBD1 (5 bases). There are 12 residues in the CDR3. The V and J ends lost 4 bases and 7 bases respectively, with 13 bases between them. Looked up from germline, CDR1 is DFQATT and CDR2 is SNEGSKA (reference sequence).

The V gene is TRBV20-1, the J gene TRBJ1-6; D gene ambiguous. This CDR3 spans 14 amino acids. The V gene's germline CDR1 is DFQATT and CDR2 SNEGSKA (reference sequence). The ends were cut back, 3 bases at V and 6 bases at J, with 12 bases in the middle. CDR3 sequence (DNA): TGCAGTGCTAGGCTGGTCACACCTAATTCACCCCTCCACTTT. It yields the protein CSARLVTPNSPLHF.

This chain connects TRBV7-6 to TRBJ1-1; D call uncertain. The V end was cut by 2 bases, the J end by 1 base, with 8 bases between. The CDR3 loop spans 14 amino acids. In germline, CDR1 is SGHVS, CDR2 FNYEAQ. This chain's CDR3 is CASSLSHSNTEAFF. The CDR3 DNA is TGTGCCAGCAGCTTATCCCACTCGAACACTGAAGCTTTCTTT.

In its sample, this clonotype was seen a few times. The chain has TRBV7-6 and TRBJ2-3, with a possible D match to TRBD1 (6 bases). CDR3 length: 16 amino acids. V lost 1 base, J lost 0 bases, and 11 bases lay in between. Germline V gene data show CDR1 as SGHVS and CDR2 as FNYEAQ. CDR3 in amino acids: CASSLVVDSSTDTQYF. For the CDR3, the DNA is TGTGCCAGCAGCTTAGTTGTGGACAGTAGCACAGATACGCAGTATTTT.

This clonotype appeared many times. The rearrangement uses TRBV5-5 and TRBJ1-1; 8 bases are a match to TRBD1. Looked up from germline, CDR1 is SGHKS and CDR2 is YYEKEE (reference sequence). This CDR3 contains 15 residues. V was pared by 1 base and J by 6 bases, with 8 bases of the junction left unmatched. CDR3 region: CASSLFTGGSSEAFF. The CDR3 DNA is TGTGCCAGCAGCTTGTTTACAGGGGGGAGCTCTGAAGCTTTCTTT. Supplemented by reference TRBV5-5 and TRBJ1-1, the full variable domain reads DAGVTQSPTHLIKTRGQQVTLRCSPISGHKSVSWYQQVLGQGPQFIFQYYEKEERGRGNFPDRFSARQFPNYSSELNVNALLLGDSALYLCASSLFTGGSSEAFFGQGTRLTVV.

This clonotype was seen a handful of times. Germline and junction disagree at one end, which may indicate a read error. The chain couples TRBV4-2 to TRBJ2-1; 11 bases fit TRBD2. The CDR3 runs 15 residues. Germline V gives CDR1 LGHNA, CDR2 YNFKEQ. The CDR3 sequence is CVSSQDSGGANEQFF. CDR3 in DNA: TGTGTCAGCAGCCAAGATAGCGGGGGGGCCAATGAGCAGTTCTTC.

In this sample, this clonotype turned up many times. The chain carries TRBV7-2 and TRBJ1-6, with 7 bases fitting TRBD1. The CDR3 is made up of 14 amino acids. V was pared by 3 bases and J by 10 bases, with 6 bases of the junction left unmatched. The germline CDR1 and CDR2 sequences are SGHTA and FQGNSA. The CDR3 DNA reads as TGTGCCAGCAGCTTGCAGACAGGGATCTCACCCCTCCACTTT. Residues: CASSLQTGISPLHF.

The DNA of the CDR3 is TGTGCCAGCAGCTTAGGACCTAACACCGGGGAGCTGTTTTTT. It specifies CASSLGPNTGELFF. This sequence joins TRBV11-2 and TRBJ2-2; D ambiguous. Trimming removed 1 base at V and 2 bases at J, with 5 bases between. Germline V CDR1 and CDR2: SGHAT, FQNNGV. The CDR3 sequence is 14 residues long.

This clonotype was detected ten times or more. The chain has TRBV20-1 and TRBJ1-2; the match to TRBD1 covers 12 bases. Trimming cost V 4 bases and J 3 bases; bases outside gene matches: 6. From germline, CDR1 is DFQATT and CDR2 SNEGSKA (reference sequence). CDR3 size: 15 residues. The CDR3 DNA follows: TGCAGTGCTATCATCCGGGACAGGGGGCACTATGGCTACACCTTC. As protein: CSAIIRDRGHYGYTF.